The 26 T cell receptor beta chains reported below all come from one sample, sequenced in a study of blood T cell repertoires in COVID-19. The repertoire was sequenced with immunoSEQ multiplex PCR; TCRdb's copy has only in-frame clones and lacks some. The sample consists of 150,000 to 200,000 clones, roughly 86% of them appearing once. Sequencing used peripheral blood. These receptor sequences come from an older man with acute or convalescent COVID-19.

This chain connects TRBV28 to TRBJ2-7; 11 bases are a match to TRBD2. CDR1 is MDHEN, CDR2 SYDVKM, per germline. V lost 3 bases to trimming and J lost 3 bases; unmatched junction nucleotides: 13. The CDR3 extends over 18 amino acids. DNA of the CDR3: TGTGCCAGCAGTTTGATAGCGGCTAGCGGGGGGACAAACTACGAGCAGTACTTC. Its protein product is CASSLIAASGGTNYEQYF.

As regards this clone: One end of the junction is discordant with germline, which a read error may explain. The chain couples TRBV7-2 to TRBJ2-7; TRBD2 matches at 14 bases. Germline values: CDR1 SGHTA, CDR2 FQGNSA. This CDR3 comprises 16 residues. The CDR3 nucleotides read TGTGCCAGCAGCACCACTGGGACTAGCGGGGGCCAGAGGCGCATTTTC. Encoded protein: CASSTTGTSGGQRRIF. The full variable domain, in which reference TRBV7-2 and TRBJ2-7 provide the parts outside the CDR3, is GAGVSQSPSNKVTEKGKDVELRCDPISGHTALYWYRQSLGQGLEFLIYFQGNSAPDKSGLPSDRFSAERTGGSVSTLTIQRTQQEDSAVYLCASSTTGTSGGQRRIFGPGTRLTVT.

The chain has TRBV18 and TRBJ2-7; the D is unclear. Germline assignment: CDR1 KGHSH and CDR2 LQKENI. The V end lost 3 bases, the J end lost 6 bases, and 15 bases lay between the germline ends. This CDR3 is built from 14 residues. The CDR3 region has the DNA TGTGCCAGCTCACCGGTCTCCTTACTCGGCGAGCAGTACTTC. Translating gives CASSPVSLLGEQYF.

The V gene is TRBV5-1, the J gene TRBJ1-2; D might be TRBD1 (5 bases). Germline V gives CDR1 SGHRS, CDR2 YFSETQ. V was trimmed by 7 bases and J by 6 bases, leaving 16 bases between them. The CDR3 runs 13 residues. CDR3 nucleotide sequence: TGCGCCAGCGGCAGGGCCTCCCGGGATGGCTACACCTTC. Translating it yields CASGRASRDGYTF.

The J gene is TRBJ2-3, the V gene TRBV3-1 (or the pseudogene TRBV3-2); 12 bases match TRBD2. The CDR3 consists of 18 residues. Germline-derived CDR1 and CDR2 are LGHDT and YNNKEL (reference sequence). V lost 4 bases, J lost 2 bases, and 10 bases stayed unmatched. The CDR3 reads CASSPRSSGGAFTDTQYF. As DNA, the CDR3 is TGTGCCAGCAGCCCCCGATCTAGCGGGGGGGCTTTCACAGATACGCAGTATTTT.

The J gene is TRBJ1-5, the V gene TRBV24-1; the D is unclear. This CDR3 contains 14 residues. Germline CDR1 and CDR2: KGHDR and SFDVKD. V lost 3 bases and J 3 bases, leaving 8 bases between the germline ends. The CDR3 spells CATSDGSSNQPQHF. The CDR3 DNA reads as TGTGCCACCAGTGATGGCAGTTCCAATCAGCCCCAGCATTTT.

V and J are TRBV28 and TRBJ1-4; unclear D gene. The CDR3 is 13 residues long. V gave up 5 bases and J gave up 8 bases, with 12 bases separating them. Germline V lookup: CDR1 MDHEN, CDR2 SYDVKM. CDR3 amino acids: CASSRTLREKLFF. The CDR3 DNA reads TGTGCCAGCAGTCGCACTCTACGAGAAAAACTGTTTTTT.

This clone came up once. The chain uses TRBV19 and TRBJ2-1; 7 positions agree with TRBD2. CDR3 length: 14 amino acids. The germline V gene encodes CDR1 LNHDA and CDR2 SQIVND (reference sequence). V trimming: 5 bases; J trimming: 9 bases; junction bases outside the gene matches: 10. This CDR3 reads CASSFSAAGVEQFF. CDR3 in DNA: TGTGCCAGTAGTTTCTCCGCGGCGGGAGTTGAGCAGTTCTTC.

The V call is TRBV5-5, the J call TRBJ1-3; 9 positions match TRBD1. Germline V gene sequence: CDR1 SGHKS, CDR2 YYEKEE (reference sequence). The CDR3 contains 16 residues. V was clipped by 4 bases and J by 0 bases; unmatched bases: 5. The CDR3 DNA reads as TGTGCCAGCAGCATACAGGGGGCTCACTCTGGAAACACCATATATTTT. Translation gives CASSIQGAHSGNTIYF.

J is TRBJ1-3 and V is TRBV2; D is uncertain. The V end was cut by 7 bases, the J end by 4 bases, with 2 bases between. This CDR3 is 10 amino acids long. Looked up from germline, CDR1 is SNHLY and CDR2 is FYNNEI. The CDR3, as DNA: TGTGCCAGCATAGGAAACACCATATATTTT. Amino acids: CASIGNTIYF.

This chain uses TRBV2 with TRBJ1-1; D ambiguous. CDR1 SNHLY and CDR2 FYNNEI come from the germline V gene. The length of the CDR3 is 13 residues. V lost 6 bases and J lost 2, with 10 bases in between. CDR3 residues: CASRKQVNTEAFF. In nucleotides, the CDR3 is TGTGCCAGCAGGAAGCAGGTTAACACTGAAGCTTTCTTT. Full variable domain (remainder filled in from reference TRBV2 and TRBJ1-1): EPEVTQTPSHQVTQMGQEVILRCVPISNHLYFYWYRQILGQKVEFLVSFYNNEISEKSEIFDDQFSVERPDGSNFTLKIRSTKLEDSAMYFCASRKQVNTEAFFGQGTRLTVV.

This sequence joins TRBV3-1 (or the pseudogene TRBV3-2) and TRBJ2-7, with a possible D match to TRBD1 (5 bases). The CDR3 is 14 amino acids. Germline CDR1 reads LGHDT; CDR2 reads YNNKEL (reference sequence). V gave up 0 bases and J gave up 1 base, with 7 bases separating them. CDR3 coding DNA: TGTGCCAGCAGCCAAGATGGGGCATCCTACGAGCAGTACTTC. Translation: CASSQDGASYEQYF.

The chain links TRBV7-2 to TRBJ2-5; 9 bases line up with TRBD2. Per the germline V gene, CDR1 is SGHTA and CDR2 is FQGNSA. Losses at the gene ends were 4 bases for V and 4 bases for J; bases not matched to a gene: 10. This CDR3 is built from 16 residues. The CDR3 loop is CASSSGAGGPRETQYF. The CDR3 DNA reads TGTGCCAGCAGCTCGGGGGCGGGGGGGCCGAGAGAGACCCAGTACTTC.

The J gene is TRBJ1-1, the V gene TRBV5-1, with D possibly being TRBD1 (5 bases). CDR1 is SGHRS, CDR2 YFSETQ, per germline. The CDR3 runs 14 residues. V was cut by 2 bases and J by 1 base, with 9 bases left in between. CDR3 residues: CASSFQGGNTEAFF. CDR3 in DNA: TGCGCCAGCAGCTTTCAGGGTGGGAACACTGAAGCTTTCTTT.

The gene calls are TRBV10-1 and TRBJ1-6; 8 bases map to TRBD1. The V and J ends lost 4 bases and 7 bases, in that order; junction bases with no gene match: 0. CDR3 length equals 13 residues. In germline, CDR1 is WNHNN, CDR2 SYGVQD (reference sequence). CDR3 in amino acids: CASSGTGNSPLHF. The CDR3 DNA follows: TGCGCCAGCAGTGGGACAGGGAATTCACCCCTCCACTTT.

V gene TRBV4-1 combines with J gene TRBJ2-7, with a possible D match to TRBD2 (6 bases). Trimming removed 4 bases at V and 5 bases at J, with 15 bases between. Germline V gene sequence: CDR1 MGHRA, CDR2 YSYEKL. CDR3 length equals 14 residues. CDR3 DNA: TGCGCCAGCAGCCGAATTACTAGCCCCGACGAGCAGTACTTC. Translation: CASSRITSPDEQYF.

The chain couples TRBV7-6 to TRBJ2-1; 11 positions match TRBD2. Germline V CDR1 and CDR2: SGHVS, FNYEAQ. V lost 2 bases, J lost 4 bases, and 7 bases stayed unmatched. There are 17 residues in the CDR3. The CDR3 loop reads CASSLIPTSGSYNEQFF. DNA of the CDR3: TGTGCCAGCAGCTTAATCCCCACTAGCGGGAGTTACAATGAGCAGTTCTTC.

The chain is built from TRBV7-2 and TRBJ1-5, with D possibly TRBD1 on 5 matching bases. V shed 0 bases and J shed 7 bases, with 10 bases lying between them. The CDR3 has 14 residues. Germline V CDR1 and CDR2: SGHTA, FQGNSA. CDR3 loop: CASSLAQGIQPQHF. The CDR3 nucleotides are TGTGCCAGCAGCTTAGCCCAGGGTATCCAGCCCCAGCATTTT.

The V call is TRBV9, the J call TRBJ2-7; D uncertain. V gave up 3 bases and J gave up 3 bases, with 10 bases separating them. Germline CDR1 and CDR2: SGDLS and YYNGEE. The CDR3 length is 13 residues. The CDR3 nucleotides read TGTGCCAGCAGCGCAGATGGCCGCTACGAGCAGTACTTC. Amino acid sequence: CASSADGRYEQYF.

This clone showed up just once. V gene TRBV28 combines with J gene TRBJ2-4; TRBD2 might be the D (5 bases). Germline V gene sequence: CDR1 MDHEN, CDR2 SYDVKM. Between the trimmed V and J ends, which lost 6 bases and 6 bases, there was a span of 18 bases. This CDR3 region has 15 residues. CDR3 sequence: CASSPPAGVSNIQYF. DNA for the CDR3: TGTGCCAGCAGCCCCCCTGCCGGGGTATCAAACATTCAGTACTTC.

This clone was seen only once. V gene TRBV7-9 combines with J gene TRBJ2-2; the match to TRBD1 covers 8 bases. CDR3 length equals 13 residues. J gave up 4 bases and V 10 bases, and 5 bases lay outside the gene matches. Germline V gene data show CDR1 as SEHNR and CDR2 as FQNEAQ (reference sequence). CDR3 in amino acids: CAIRQGSTGELFF. The CDR3 nucleotides read TGTGCCATCCGACAGGGGAGCACCGGGGAGCTGTTTTTT.

J is TRBJ2-2 and V is TRBV19; a possible D gene is TRBD1 (5 bases). The CDR3 is 15 residues long. Germline-derived CDR1 and CDR2 are LNHDA and SQIVND (reference sequence). Trimming removed 7 bases from V and 1 base from J, with 13 bases in between. The CDR3 DNA sequence: TGTGCCAGTACTACTGACAGACGGAACACCGGGGAGCTGTTTTTT. It specifies CASTTDRRNTGELFF. The full variable domain, in which reference TRBV19 and TRBJ2-2 provide the parts outside the CDR3, is DGGITQSPKYLFRKEGQNVTLSCEQNLNHDAMYWYRQDPGQGLRLIYYSQIVNDFQKGDIAEGYSVSREKKESFPLTVTSAQKNPTAFYLCASTTDRRNTGELFFGEGSRLTVL.

The table lists this clone with a count of one. This rearrangement joins TRBV7-9 to TRBJ2-5; perhaps TRBD1 as D (5 bases). Trimming removed 5 bases from V and 4 bases from J, with 14 bases in between. The CDR3 is 14 amino acids. The V gene's germline CDR1 is SEHNR and CDR2 FQNEAQ (reference sequence). CDR3 DNA sequence: TGTGCCAGCAGCCCCCCCCAGGGCTCAGAGACCCAGTACTTC. This sequence encodes CASSPPQGSETQYF.

The CDR3 region has the DNA TGTGCCAGCAGCCAACCGACAGGGCCAAATGAAAAACTGTTTTTT. It translates to CASSQPTGPNEKLFF. This chain joins TRBV3-1 (or the pseudogene TRBV3-2) and TRBJ1-4, with 7 bases identical to TRBD1. CDR3 length equals 15 residues. Losses at the gene ends were 2 bases for V and 5 bases for J; bases not matched to a gene: 5. The germline CDR1 and CDR2 sequences are LGHDT and YNNKEL (reference sequence).

This chain connects TRBV5-1 to TRBJ2-5; tentatively, D is TRBD2 (5 bases). The CDR3 is 14 amino acids. V lost 4 bases, J lost 5 bases, and 15 bases lay in between. The germline CDR1 and CDR2 sequences are SGHRS and YFSETQ. CDR3 nucleotide sequence: TGCGCCAGCAGCCCCCTAGAGGGATGGGAGACCCAGTACTTC. It yields the protein CASSPLEGWETQYF.

The chain uses TRBV6-4 and TRBJ2-3; a weak D match, TRBD2 (6 bases). The CDR3 sequence is 14 residues long. Germline V gives CDR1 MRHNA, CDR2 SNTAGT. Trimming shortened V by 8 bases and J by 0 bases, and 12 bases separated the two germline ends. As DNA, the CDR3 is TGTGCCAGCTCTACCGGACTAAGCACAGATACGCAGTATTTT. Protein product: CASSTGLSTDTQYF.